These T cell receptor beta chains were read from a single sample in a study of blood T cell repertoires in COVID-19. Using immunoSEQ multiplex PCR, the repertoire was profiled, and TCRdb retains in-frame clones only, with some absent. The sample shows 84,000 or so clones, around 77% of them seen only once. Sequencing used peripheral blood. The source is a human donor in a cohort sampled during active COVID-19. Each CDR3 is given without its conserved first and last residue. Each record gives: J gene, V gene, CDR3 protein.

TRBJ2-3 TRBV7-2 ASSRRLAGGLLDTQY
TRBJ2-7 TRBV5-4 ASSLRGAGPYEQY
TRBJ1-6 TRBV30 AWSGDRDNSPLH
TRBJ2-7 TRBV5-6 ASSSARSSYEQY
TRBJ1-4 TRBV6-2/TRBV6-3 ASSPWTGNEKLF
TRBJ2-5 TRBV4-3 ASSQGAQETQY
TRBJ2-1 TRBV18 ASSLLAGGTNEQF
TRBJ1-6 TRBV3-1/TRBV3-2 ASSHETAYNSPLH
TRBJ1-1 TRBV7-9 ASSFGGVVRTEAF
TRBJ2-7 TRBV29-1 SGRTGVIGGYEQY
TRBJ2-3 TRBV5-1 ASSSDRARTDTQY
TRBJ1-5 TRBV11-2 ASSLDPGQPQH
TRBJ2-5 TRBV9 ASSRLQGTGSETQY
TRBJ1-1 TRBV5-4 ASNPPGGAVMNTEAF
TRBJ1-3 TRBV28 ASSPTGTGGQGAIY
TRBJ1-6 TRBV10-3 AISSGQGFSPLH
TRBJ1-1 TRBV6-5 ASSTGTGLNTEAF
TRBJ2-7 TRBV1 TSSLPPCGSGGRTYEQY
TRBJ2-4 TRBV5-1 ASSSDRGGDIQY
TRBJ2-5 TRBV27 ASSPPPRGQGEFSPQETQY
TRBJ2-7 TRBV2 ASSEGQGDYYEQY
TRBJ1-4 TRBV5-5 ASSLAGEKLF
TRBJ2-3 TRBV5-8 ASSLGGGRVTDTQY
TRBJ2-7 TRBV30 AWNTVGHEQY
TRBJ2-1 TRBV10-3 AISGRDRYNEQF